Following are 3 T cell receptor beta chains from one sample sequenced in a study of blood T cell repertoires in COVID-19. Using immunoSEQ multiplex PCR, the repertoire was profiled, and TCRdb retains in-frame clones only, with some absent. Among approximately 200,000 clones, approximately 86% were seen once, and the ten largest hold around 4%. The source material was PBMCs or T cells enriched from blood (not recorded which). All receptors derive from a woman aged 25 to 39 who had been exposed to COVID-19.

The chain employs TRBV3-1 (or the pseudogene TRBV3-2) and TRBJ1-2; the match to TRBD1 covers 7 bases. Trimming cost V 1 base and J 1 base; bases outside gene matches: 0. CDR3 length: 14 amino acids. Germline V gene sequence: CDR1 LGHDT, CDR2 YNNKEL (reference sequence). CDR3 DNA sequence: TGTGCCAGCAGCCAAGGACAGGGTAACTATGGCTACACCTTC. Amino acids: CASSQGQGNYGYTF.

This chain links TRBV7-7 with TRBJ2-7; TRBD1 is a possible D gene (5 bases). The CDR3 runs 15 residues. CDR1 SSHAT and CDR2 FNYEAQ come from the germline V gene (reference sequence). The V gene lost 0 bases and the J gene lost 6 bases, with 15 bases spanning the gap. This CDR3 reads CASSLAPGSVGEQYF. The CDR3 DNA is TGTGCCAGCAGCTTAGCGCCAGGGTCCGTCGGCGAGCAGTACTTC.

The rearrangement joins TRBV7-9 to TRBJ1-1, with 10 bases aligning to TRBD1. The CDR3 is 15 amino acids. With 4 bases clipped from V and 5 bases from J, the junction kept 7 bases outside the gene matches. Germline CDR1 reads SEHNR; CDR2 reads FQNEAQ (reference sequence). CDR3 amino acids: CASSSTGTGVTEAFF. CDR3 DNA: TGTGCCAGCAGCTCCACCGGGACAGGGGTGACTGAAGCTTTCTTT.